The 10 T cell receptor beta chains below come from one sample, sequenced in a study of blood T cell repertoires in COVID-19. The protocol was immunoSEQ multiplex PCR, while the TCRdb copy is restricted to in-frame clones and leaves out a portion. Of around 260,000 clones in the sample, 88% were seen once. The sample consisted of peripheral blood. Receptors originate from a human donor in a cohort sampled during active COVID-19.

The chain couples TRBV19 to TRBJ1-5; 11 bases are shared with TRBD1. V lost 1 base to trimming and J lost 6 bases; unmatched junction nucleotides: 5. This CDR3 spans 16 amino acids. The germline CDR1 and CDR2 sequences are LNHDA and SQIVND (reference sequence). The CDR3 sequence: CASSIGTGGFGQPQHF. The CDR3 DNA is TGTGCCAGTAGTATAGGGACAGGGGGCTTTGGTCAGCCCCAGCATTTT.

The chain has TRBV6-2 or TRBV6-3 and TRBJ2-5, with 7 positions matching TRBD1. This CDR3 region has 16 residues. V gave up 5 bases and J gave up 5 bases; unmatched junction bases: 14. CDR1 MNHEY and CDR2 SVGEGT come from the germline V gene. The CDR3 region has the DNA TGTGCCAGCAGTCATCTCAGGGGGAGTCTGATTGAGACCCAGTACTTC. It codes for CASSHLRGSLIETQYF.

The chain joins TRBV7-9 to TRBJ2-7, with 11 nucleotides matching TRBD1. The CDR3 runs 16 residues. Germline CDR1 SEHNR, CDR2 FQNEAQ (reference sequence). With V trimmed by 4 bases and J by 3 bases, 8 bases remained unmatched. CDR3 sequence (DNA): TGTGCCAGCAGCTCTCAACCGGGACAGGGGGTCTACGAGCAGTACTTC. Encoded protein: CASSSQPGQGVYEQYF.

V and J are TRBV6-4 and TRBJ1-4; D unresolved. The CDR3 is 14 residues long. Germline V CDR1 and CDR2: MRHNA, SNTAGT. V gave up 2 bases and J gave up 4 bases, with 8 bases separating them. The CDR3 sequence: CASSDGQDNEKLFF. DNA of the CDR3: TGTGCCAGCAGTGACGGGCAGGATAATGAAAAACTGTTTTTT.

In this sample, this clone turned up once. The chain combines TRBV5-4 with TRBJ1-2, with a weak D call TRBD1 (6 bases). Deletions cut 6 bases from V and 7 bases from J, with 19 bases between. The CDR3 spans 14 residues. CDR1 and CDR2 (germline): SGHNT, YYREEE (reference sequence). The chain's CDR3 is CASTYNRGAGGYTF. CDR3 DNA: TGTGCCAGCACCTACAATCGGGGGGCAGGTGGCTACACCTTC.

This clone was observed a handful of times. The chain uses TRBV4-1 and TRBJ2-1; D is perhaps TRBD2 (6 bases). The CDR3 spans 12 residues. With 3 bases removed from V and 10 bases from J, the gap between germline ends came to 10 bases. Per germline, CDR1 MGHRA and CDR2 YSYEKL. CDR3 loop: CASSQAAGEQFF. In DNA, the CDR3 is TGCGCCAGCAGCCAGGCTGCGGGGGAGCAGTTCTTC.

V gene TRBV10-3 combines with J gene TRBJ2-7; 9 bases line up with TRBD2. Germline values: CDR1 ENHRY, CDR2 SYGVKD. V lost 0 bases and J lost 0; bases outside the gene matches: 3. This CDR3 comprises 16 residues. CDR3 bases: TGTGCCATCAGTGAGTCGGGCGGGGGGGCCTCCTACGAGCAGTACTTC. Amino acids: CAISESGGGASYEQYF.

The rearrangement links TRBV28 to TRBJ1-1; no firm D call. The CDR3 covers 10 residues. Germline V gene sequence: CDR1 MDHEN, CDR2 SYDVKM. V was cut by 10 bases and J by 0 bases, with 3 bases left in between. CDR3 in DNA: TGTGCCACCATGAACACTGAAGCTTTCTTT. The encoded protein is CATMNTEAFF.

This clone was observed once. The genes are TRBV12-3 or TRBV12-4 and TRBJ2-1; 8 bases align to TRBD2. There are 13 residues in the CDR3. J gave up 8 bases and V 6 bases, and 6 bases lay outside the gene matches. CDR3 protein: CASSPAAGDEQFF. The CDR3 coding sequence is TGTGCCAGCAGCCCGGCAGCGGGAGATGAGCAGTTCTTC.

The CDR3, as DNA: TGTGCCAGCAGACCAGGGGACTACAGCTATGGCTACACCTTC. Encoded protein: CASRPGDYSYGYTF. This chain connects TRBV28 to TRBJ1-2; TRBD1 is a possible D gene (6 bases). The V gene lost 6 bases and the J gene lost 4 bases, with 15 bases spanning the gap. This CDR3 spans 14 amino acids. Germline V gives CDR1 MDHEN, CDR2 SYDVKM.